This is a list of T cell receptor beta chains from one sample in a study of T-cell reconstitution after alpha-beta-depleted transplantation in children. From the PCR reads, TCRdb called clonotypes with MiXCR, one entry per CDR3 protein. The data hold more than 550,000 distinct CDR3 sequences, with about 10% observed a single time. The sequencing used PBMCs from the stem cell graft donor, collected from the stem cell graft. The receptors were sampled from a human donor who donated a stem cell graft to a child with acute myeloid leukemia. Both conserved end residues are part of each CDR3. The D gene is left open where the match is weak. The listing skips clone size in some rows; elsewhere it reads once, few, many or a size class.

d_gene: -; j_gene: TRBJ2-7; abundance: few; v_gene: TRBV6-1; CDR3aa: CASSDGQYEQYF; CDR3nt: TGTGCCAGCAGTGACGGCCAGTACGAGCAGTACTTC
d_gene: TRBD2; j_gene: TRBJ2-1; abundance: few; v_gene: TRBV27; CDR3aa: CASRAGGRNEQFF; CDR3nt: TGTGCCAGCAGGGCGGGAGGGAGGAATGAGCAGTTCTTC
d_gene: -; j_gene: TRBJ2-3; abundance: few; v_gene: TRBV20-1; CDR3aa: CSARGLTDTQYF; CDR3nt: TGCAGTGCTAGAGGCCTTACAGATACGCAGTATTTT
d_gene: TRBD1; j_gene: TRBJ2-5; abundance: -; v_gene: TRBV5-5; CDR3aa: CASAPPRTGTQETQYF; CDR3nt: TGTGCCAGCGCACCGCCCAGGACAGGGACCCAAGAGACCCAGTACTTC
d_gene: -; j_gene: TRBJ2-3; abundance: -; v_gene: TRBV6-4; CDR3aa: CASSREATDTQYF; CDR3nt: TGTGCCAGCAGTCGAGAAGCCACAGATACGCAGTATTTT
d_gene: -; j_gene: TRBJ1-1; abundance: few; v_gene: TRBV29-1; CDR3aa: CSVERMGTEAFF; CDR3nt: TGCAGCGTGGAGAGGATGGGCACTGAAGCTTTCTTT
d_gene: -; j_gene: TRBJ2-1; abundance: -; v_gene: TRBV12-3/TRBV12-4; CDR3aa: CASSFNRVAYNEQFF; CDR3nt: TGTGCCAGCAGTTTTAACCGGGTTGCCTACAATGAGCAGTTCTTC
d_gene: TRBD2; j_gene: TRBJ2-7; abundance: -; v_gene: TRBV20-1; CDR3aa: CSAPTSGHYEQYF; CDR3nt: TGCAGTGCCCCAACTAGCGGGCACTACGAGCAGTACTTC
d_gene: TRBD1; j_gene: TRBJ2-7; abundance: -; v_gene: TRBV7-9; CDR3aa: CASSSAGDSSYEQYF; CDR3nt: TGTGCCAGCAGCTCGGCCGGGGACAGTTCCTACGAGCAGTACTTC
d_gene: TRBD1; j_gene: TRBJ1-3; abundance: -; v_gene: TRBV12-3/TRBV12-4; CDR3aa: CASSPNDRGPGNTIYF; CDR3nt: TGTGCCAGCAGCCCTAACGACAGGGGGCCTGGAAACACCATATATTTT
d_gene: -; j_gene: TRBJ1-3; abundance: few; v_gene: TRBV25-1; CDR3aa: CASALGGTGNTIYF; CDR3nt: TGTGCCAGCGCTTTAGGGGGAACTGGAAACACCATATATTTT
d_gene: -; j_gene: TRBJ1-2; abundance: -; v_gene: TRBV20-1; CDR3aa: CSAKDSHYGYTF; CDR3nt: TGCAGTGCTAAAGACAGCCACTATGGCTACACCTTC
d_gene: TRBD2; j_gene: TRBJ2-3; abundance: many; v_gene: TRBV29-1; CDR3aa: CSVAGLAAPTDTQYF; CDR3nt: TGCAGCGTTGCTGGACTAGCGGCACCCACAGATACGCAGTATTTT
d_gene: -; j_gene: TRBJ2-5; abundance: many; v_gene: TRBV24-1; CDR3aa: CATSGGGETQYF; CDR3nt: TGTGCCACCAGTGGGGGCGGGGAGACCCAGTACTTC
d_gene: -; j_gene: TRBJ1-1; abundance: many; v_gene: TRBV15; CDR3aa: CATSRDRIRSF; CDR3nt: TGTGCCACCAGCAGAGATAGGATCAGGTCCTTT
d_gene: -; j_gene: TRBJ2-1; abundance: -; v_gene: TRBV6-5; CDR3aa: CASRSGPSYNEQFF; CDR3nt: TGTGCCAGCCGGTCGGGGCCGTCCTACAATGAGCAGTTCTTC
d_gene: TRBD1; j_gene: TRBJ2-7; abundance: few; v_gene: TRBV12-3/TRBV12-4; CDR3aa: CASSFRRRTGSSYEQYF; CDR3nt: TGTGCCAGCAGTTTCCGGAGAAGGACAGGGAGCTCCTACGAGCAGTACTTC
d_gene: -; j_gene: TRBJ2-1; abundance: many; v_gene: TRBV12-3/TRBV12-4; CDR3aa: CASSLGVEQFF; CDR3nt: TGTGCCAGCAGTCTCGGGGTGGAGCAGTTCTTC
d_gene: -; j_gene: TRBJ2-7; abundance: few; v_gene: TRBV7-2; CDR3aa: CASSFGADGEQYF; CDR3nt: TGTGCCAGCAGCTTTGGGGCCGACGGGGAGCAGTACTTC
d_gene: TRBD1; j_gene: TRBJ2-7; abundance: -; v_gene: TRBV5-5; CDR3aa: CASSSAGTEVSYEQYF; CDR3nt: TGTGCCAGCAGCAGCGCCGGGACAGAGGTCTCCTACGAGCAGTACTTC
d_gene: -; j_gene: TRBJ2-5; abundance: few; v_gene: TRBV28; CDR3aa: CASRLTLGTWETQYF; CDR3nt: TGTGCCAGCCGACTCACCCTAGGGACATGGGAGACCCAGTACTTC
d_gene: -; j_gene: TRBJ1-4; abundance: -; v_gene: TRBV7-9; CDR3aa: CASSLSGFEKLFF; CDR3nt: TGTGCCAGCAGCTTAAGCGGTTTCGAAAAACTGTTTTTT
d_gene: TRBD1; j_gene: TRBJ2-1; abundance: few; v_gene: TRBV5-1; CDR3aa: CASSSGQGAFQRANEQFF; CDR3nt: TGCGCCAGCAGCTCAGGACAGGGGGCCTTCCAACGGGCCAATGAGCAGTTCTTC
d_gene: -; j_gene: TRBJ2-5; abundance: few; v_gene: TRBV20-1; CDR3aa: CSAPGQKQETQYF; CDR3nt: TGCAGTGCTCCCGGACAGAAACAAGAGACCCAGTACTTC
d_gene: -; j_gene: TRBJ1-1; abundance: -; v_gene: TRBV6-1; CDR3aa: CASTLNIGTEAFF; CDR3nt: TGTGCCAGCACTCTAAACATCGGAACTGAAGCTTTCTTT
d_gene: -; j_gene: TRBJ1-1; abundance: few; v_gene: TRBV29-1; CDR3aa: CSVVRTDMNTEAFF; CDR3nt: TGCAGCGTTGTGAGGACAGACATGAACACTGAAGCTTTCTTT
d_gene: -; j_gene: TRBJ2-5; abundance: -; v_gene: TRBV27; CDR3aa: CASSFLRAQETQYF; CDR3nt: TGTGCCAGCAGTTTTCTTAGGGCCCAAGAGACCCAGTACTTC
d_gene: -; j_gene: TRBJ1-6; abundance: many; v_gene: TRBV28; CDR3aa: CASSKGGFRDTNSPLHF; CDR3nt: TGTGCCAGCAGCAAAGGGGGGTTCCGGGACACAAATTCACCCCTCCACTTT
d_gene: TRBD2; j_gene: TRBJ2-3; abundance: -; v_gene: TRBV5-4; CDR3aa: CASRLERENTDTQYF; CDR3nt: TGTGCCAGCAGATTAGAGCGGGAGAATACAGATACGCAGTATTTT
d_gene: -; j_gene: TRBJ2-5; abundance: -; v_gene: TRBV28; CDR3aa: CASSPPVPRETQYF; CDR3nt: TGTGCCAGCAGCCCCCCAGTACCGAGGGAGACCCAGTACTTC